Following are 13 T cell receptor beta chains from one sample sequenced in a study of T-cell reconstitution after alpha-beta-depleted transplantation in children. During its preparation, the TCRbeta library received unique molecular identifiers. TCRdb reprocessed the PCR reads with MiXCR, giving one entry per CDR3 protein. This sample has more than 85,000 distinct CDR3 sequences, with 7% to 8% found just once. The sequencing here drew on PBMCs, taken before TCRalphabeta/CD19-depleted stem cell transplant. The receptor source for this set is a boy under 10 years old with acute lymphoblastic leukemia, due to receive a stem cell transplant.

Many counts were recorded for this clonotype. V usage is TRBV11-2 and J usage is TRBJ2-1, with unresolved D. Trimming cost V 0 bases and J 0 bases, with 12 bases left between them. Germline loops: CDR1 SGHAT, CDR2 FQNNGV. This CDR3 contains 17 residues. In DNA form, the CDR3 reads TGTGCCAGCAGCTTAGATCAGTGGGGTAGCTCCTACAATGAGCAGTTCTTC. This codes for CASSLDQWGSSYNEQFF.

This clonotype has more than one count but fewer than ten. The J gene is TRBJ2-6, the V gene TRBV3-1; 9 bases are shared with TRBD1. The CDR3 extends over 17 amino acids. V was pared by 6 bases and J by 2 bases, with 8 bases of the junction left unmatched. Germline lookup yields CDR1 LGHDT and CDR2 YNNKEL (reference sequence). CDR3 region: CASSCGQGPTGANVLTF. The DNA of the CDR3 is TGTGCCAGCAGTTGCGGACAGGGGCCAACTGGGGCCAACGTCCTGACTTTC.

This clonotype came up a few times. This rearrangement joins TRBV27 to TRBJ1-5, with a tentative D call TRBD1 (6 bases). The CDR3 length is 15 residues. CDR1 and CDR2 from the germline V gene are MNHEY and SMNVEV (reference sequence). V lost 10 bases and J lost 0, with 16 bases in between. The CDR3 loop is CANRQVPNSNQPQHF. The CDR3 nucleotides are TGTGCCAACAGACAGGTCCCTAATAGCAATCAGCCCCAGCATTTT.

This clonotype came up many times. CDR3 DNA sequence: TGTGCCAGCAGCTTAGTGCGGAGCACAGATACGCAGTATTTT. It translates to CASSLVRSTDTQYF. The V and J genes are TRBV7-2 and TRBJ2-3; no reliable D call. CDR1 is SGHTA and CDR2 is FQGNSA in the germline V gene. CDR3 size: 14 residues. V was trimmed by 1 base and J by 0 bases, leaving 5 bases between them.

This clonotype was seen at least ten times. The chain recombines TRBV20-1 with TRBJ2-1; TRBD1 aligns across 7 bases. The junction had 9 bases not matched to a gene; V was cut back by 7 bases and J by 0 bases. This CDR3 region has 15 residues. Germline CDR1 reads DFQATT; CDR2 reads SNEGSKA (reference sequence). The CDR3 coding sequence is TGCAGTGTGACACAGGGGACGAGCTCCTACAATGAGCAGTTCTTC. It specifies CSVTQGTSSYNEQFF.

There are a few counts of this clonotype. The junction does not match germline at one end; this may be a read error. This chain's CDR3 is CASSLIRASGGEIQYF. CDR3 DNA: TGTGCCAGCAGCTTAATCCGGGCTAGCGGGGGGGAGATCCAGTACTTC. The V gene is TRBV7-2, the J gene TRBJ2-5, with TRBD2 matching 12 bases. CDR3 length equals 16 residues. Germline loops: CDR1 SGHTA, CDR2 FQGNSA. The full variable domain, with the rest looked up from reference TRBV7-2 and TRBJ2-5, is GAGVSQSPSNKVTEKGKDVELRCDPISGHTALYWYRQSLGQGLEFLIYFQGNSAPDKSGLPSDRFSAERTGGSVSTLTIQRTQQEDSAVYLCASSLIRASGGEIQYFGPGTRLLVL.

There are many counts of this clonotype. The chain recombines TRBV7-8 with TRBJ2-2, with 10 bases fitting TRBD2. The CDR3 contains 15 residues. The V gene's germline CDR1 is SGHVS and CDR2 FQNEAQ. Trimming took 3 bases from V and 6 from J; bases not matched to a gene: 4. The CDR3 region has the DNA TGTGCCAGCAGCTTGAGCGGGGGGGCCGCCGGGGAGCTGTTTTTT. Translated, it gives CASSLSGGAAGELFF.

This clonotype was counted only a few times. The CDR3 nucleotides are TGCAGTGCTAGCGACAGTCGAATCGGGGGGCTCGAGACCCAGTACTTC. It yields the protein CSASDSRIGGLETQYF. The chain links TRBV20-1 to TRBJ2-5; maybe TRBD2 (7 bases). The CDR3 contains 16 residues. Trimming removed 3 bases at V and 5 bases at J, with 22 bases between. Germline V gene data show CDR1 as DFQATT and CDR2 as SNEGSKA (reference sequence).

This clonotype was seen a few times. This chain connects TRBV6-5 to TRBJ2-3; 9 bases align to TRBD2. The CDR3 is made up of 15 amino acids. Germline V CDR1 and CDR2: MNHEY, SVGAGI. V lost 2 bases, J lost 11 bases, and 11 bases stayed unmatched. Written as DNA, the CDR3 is TGTGCCAGCAGTTACCCGGGCGGGGGGGCTTTTAAGCAGTATTTT. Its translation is CASSYPGGGAFKQYF.

CDR3 residues: CASSEVEANYGYTF. The CDR3 DNA follows: TGTGCCAGCAGTGAAGTGGAAGCGAACTATGGCTACACCTTC. The V gene is TRBV2, the J gene TRBJ1-2; D remains unclear. V was clipped by 1 base and J by 2 bases, with 8 bases between them. The CDR3 runs to 14 residues. Germline loops: CDR1 SNHLY, CDR2 FYNNEI.

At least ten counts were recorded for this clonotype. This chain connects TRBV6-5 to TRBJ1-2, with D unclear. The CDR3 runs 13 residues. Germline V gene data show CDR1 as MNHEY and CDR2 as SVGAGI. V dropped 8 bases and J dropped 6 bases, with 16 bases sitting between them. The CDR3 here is CASRNPSGDGYTF. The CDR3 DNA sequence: TGTGCCAGCCGTAATCCGTCCGGGGATGGCTACACCTTC.

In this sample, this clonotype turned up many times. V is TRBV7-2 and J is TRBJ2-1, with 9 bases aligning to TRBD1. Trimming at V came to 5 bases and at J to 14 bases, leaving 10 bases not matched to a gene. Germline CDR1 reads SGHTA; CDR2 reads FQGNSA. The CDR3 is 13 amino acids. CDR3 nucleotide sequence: TGTGCCAGCAGCCCCGTCCGGGACAGGGTGAAGTTCTTC. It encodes CASSPVRDRVKFF.

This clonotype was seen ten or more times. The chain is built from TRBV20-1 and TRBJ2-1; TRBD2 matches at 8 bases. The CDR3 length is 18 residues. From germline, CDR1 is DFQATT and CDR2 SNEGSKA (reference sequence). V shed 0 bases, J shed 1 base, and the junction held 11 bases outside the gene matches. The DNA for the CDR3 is TGCAGTGCTAGAGATTCGCTAGCGGGCCTCCCTTCCTACAATGAGCAGTTCTTC. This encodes CSARDSLAGLPSYNEQFF.